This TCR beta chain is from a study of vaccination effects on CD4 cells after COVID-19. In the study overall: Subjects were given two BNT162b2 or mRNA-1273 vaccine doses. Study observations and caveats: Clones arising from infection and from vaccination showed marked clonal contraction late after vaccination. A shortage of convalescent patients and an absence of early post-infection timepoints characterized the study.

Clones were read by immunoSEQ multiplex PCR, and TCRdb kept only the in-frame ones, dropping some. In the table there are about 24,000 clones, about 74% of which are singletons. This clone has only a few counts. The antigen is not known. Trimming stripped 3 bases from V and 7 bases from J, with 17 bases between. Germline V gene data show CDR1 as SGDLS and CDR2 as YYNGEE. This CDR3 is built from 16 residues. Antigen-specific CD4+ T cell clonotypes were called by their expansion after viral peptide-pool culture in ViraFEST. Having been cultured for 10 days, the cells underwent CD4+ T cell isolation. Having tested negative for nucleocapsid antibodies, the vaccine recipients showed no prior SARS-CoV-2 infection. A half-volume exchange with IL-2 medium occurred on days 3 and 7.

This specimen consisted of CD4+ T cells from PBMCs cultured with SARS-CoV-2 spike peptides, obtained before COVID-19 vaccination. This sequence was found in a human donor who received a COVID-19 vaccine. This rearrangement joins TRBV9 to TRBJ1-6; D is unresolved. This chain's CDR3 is CASSGPLGLYNSPLHF. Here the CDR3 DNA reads TGTGCCAGCAGCGGCCCGTTAGGTCTATACAATTCACCCCTCCACTTT.